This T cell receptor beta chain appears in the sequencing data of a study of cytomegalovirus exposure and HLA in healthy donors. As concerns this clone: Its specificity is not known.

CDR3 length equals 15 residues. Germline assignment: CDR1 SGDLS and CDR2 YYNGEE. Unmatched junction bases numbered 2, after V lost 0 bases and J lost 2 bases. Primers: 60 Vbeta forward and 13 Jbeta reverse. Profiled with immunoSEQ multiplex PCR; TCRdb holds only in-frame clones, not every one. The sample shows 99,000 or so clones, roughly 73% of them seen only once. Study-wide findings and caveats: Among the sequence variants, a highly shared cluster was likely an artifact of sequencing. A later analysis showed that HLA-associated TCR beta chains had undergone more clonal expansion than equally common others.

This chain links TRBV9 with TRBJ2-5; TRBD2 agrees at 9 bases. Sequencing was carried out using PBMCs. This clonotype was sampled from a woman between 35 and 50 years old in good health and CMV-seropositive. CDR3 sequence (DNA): TGTGCCAGCAGCGTAGGCGGACTAGCGCAAGAGACCCAGTACTTC. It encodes CASSVGGLAQETQYF.